These 29 T cell receptor beta chains came from one sample sequenced in a study of cytomegalovirus exposure and HLA in healthy donors. The PCR had 60 Vbeta and 13 Jbeta primers. Profiled with immunoSEQ multiplex PCR; TCRdb holds only in-frame clones, not every one. The sample has about 160,000 clones, 82% seen once. Specimen: PBMCs. These receptor sequences come from a girl under 10 years old in good health and CMV-seropositive.

The V call is TRBV9, the J call TRBJ2-7; D gene ambiguous. V lost 3 bases, J lost 2 bases, and 9 bases lay in between. The CDR3 has 13 amino acids. Germline CDR1 SGDLS, CDR2 YYNGEE. The CDR3 loop is CASSALPTYEQYF. CDR3 bases: TGTGCCAGCAGCGCACTCCCCACCTACGAGCAGTACTTC.

The gene calls are TRBV27 and TRBJ1-1; D is possibly TRBD1 (6 bases). Per the germline V gene, CDR1 is MNHEY and CDR2 is SMNVEV (reference sequence). The V end was cut by 5 bases, the J end by 5 bases, with 15 bases between. There are 14 residues in the CDR3. The CDR3 DNA is TGTGCCAGCAGTATACAGGGATTTGGGACTGAAGCTTTCTTT. Protein: CASSIQGFGTEAFF.

V usage is TRBV2 and J usage is TRBJ1-4; D is unresolved. The length of the CDR3 is 13 residues. With 6 bases removed from V and 7 bases from J, the gap between germline ends came to 12 bases. The germline CDR1 and CDR2 sequences are SNHLY and FYNNEI. CDR3 loop: CASRAPVSEKLFF. In nucleotides, the CDR3 is TGTGCCAGCAGAGCTCCCGTAAGTGAAAAACTGTTTTTT.

The rearrangement joins TRBV6-1 to TRBJ2-3; 7 bases line up with TRBD2. This CDR3 contains 15 residues. Germline values: CDR1 MNHNS, CDR2 SASEGT. Germline trimming cut 3 bases from V and 0 bases from J; bases unmatched to any gene: 3. In nucleotides, the CDR3 is TGTGCCAGCAGTGAGAGCGGGACTAGCACAGATACGCAGTATTTT. Protein product: CASSESGTSTDTQYF.

The chain employs TRBV27 and TRBJ2-1; D is unclear. Trimming removed 5 bases at V and 5 bases at J, with 7 bases between. Germline V gene sequence: CDR1 MNHEY, CDR2 SMNVEV (reference sequence). The CDR3 totals 12 residues. The CDR3 DNA is TGTGCCAGCAGTCATACTAACAATGAGCAGTTCTTC. Its translation: CASSHTNNEQFF.

This chain uses TRBV12-5 with TRBJ2-5; D might be TRBD1 (5 bases). CDR3 size: 18 residues. V was pared by 1 base and J by 5 bases, with 23 bases between. CDR1 and CDR2 (germline): LGHNT, FRNRAP. CDR3: CASGLAPLRGWGQETQYF. DNA for the CDR3: TGTGCTAGTGGTTTGGCCCCGTTAAGGGGTTGGGGTCAGGAGACCCAGTACTTC.

In its sample, this clone was seen a few times. The chain uses TRBV5-3 and TRBJ2-7, with TRBD1 identical over 9 bases. TRBV5-3 is placed among ORFs of uncertain function. CDR3 length: 15 residues. The trim removed 2 bases at V and 6 bases at J, leaving 9 bases unmatched. This CDR3 reads CARSFFRDRDSEQYF. The CDR3 bases are TGTGCCAGAAGCTTTTTTCGGGACAGGGATTCCGAGCAGTACTTC.

The chain combines TRBV7-9 with TRBJ2-1, with 10 bases identical to TRBD2. The CDR3 runs to 14 residues. The V gene end was trimmed by 10 bases and the J gene end by 7 bases; junction bases not matched to a gene: 10. Germline assignment: CDR1 SEHNR and CDR2 FQNEAQ (reference sequence). The CDR3 region is CATPRVAGGNEQFF. The CDR3 coding sequence is TGTGCCACACCCCGGGTAGCGGGAGGAAATGAGCAGTTCTTC. Complete variable domain (other parts from reference TRBV7-9 and TRBJ2-1): DTGVSQNPRHKITKRGQNVTFRCDPISEHNRLYWYRQTLGQGPEFLTYFQNEAQLEKSRLLSDRFSAERPKGSFSTLEIQRTEQGDSAMYLCATPRVAGGNEQFFGPGTRLTVL.

The rearrangement uses TRBV4-1 and TRBJ2-5; perhaps TRBD2 as D (5 bases). V lost 1 base and J lost 5, with 11 bases in between. The CDR3 is 14 residues long. Germline V CDR1 and CDR2: MGHRA, YSYEKL. CDR3 loop: CASSQVLATETQYF. The CDR3, as DNA: TGCGCCAGCAGCCAAGTGCTAGCAACGGAGACCCAGTACTTC.

The chain uses TRBV27 and TRBJ2-1; 9 bases map to TRBD1. V trimming: 4 bases; J trimming: 2 bases; junction bases outside the gene matches: 3. The CDR3 sequence is 15 residues long. Germline CDR1 and CDR2: MNHEY and SMNVEV (reference sequence). The CDR3 reads CASSSGTGPYNEQFF. The CDR3 DNA is TGTGCCAGCAGTTCCGGGACAGGGCCCTACAATGAGCAGTTCTTC.

The V and J genes are TRBV5-4 and TRBJ2-5; TRBD2 might be the D (6 bases). This CDR3 comprises 13 residues. Trimming took 4 bases from V and 1 from J, leaving 8 bases between them. Germline values: CDR1 SGHNT, CDR2 YYREEE (reference sequence). This CDR3 is CASSGGTQETQYF. The CDR3 DNA reads TGTGCCAGCAGCGGCGGGACCCAAGAGACCCAGTACTTC.

The V call is TRBV4-1, the J call TRBJ2-2, with 9 positions matching TRBD2. Germline assignment: CDR1 MGHRA and CDR2 YSYEKL. V shed 0 bases, J shed 6 bases, and the junction held 11 bases outside the gene matches. The CDR3 length is 18 residues. The CDR3 sequence is CASSQEGSGRVYAGELFF. The CDR3 DNA sequence: TGCGCCAGCAGCCAAGAAGGTAGCGGGAGAGTTTACGCCGGGGAGCTGTTTTTT.

This clone was seen a few times. The chain recombines TRBV4-1 with TRBJ1-4; D is uncertain. Per germline, CDR1 MGHRA and CDR2 YSYEKL. Trimming shortened V by 1 base and J by 0 bases, and 9 bases separated the two germline ends. The CDR3 spans 16 residues. CDR3: CASSQVPQTTNEKLFF. CDR3 nucleotide sequence: TGCGCCAGCAGCCAAGTTCCCCAGACAACTAATGAAAAACTGTTTTTT.

This clone was counted a single time. The chain employs TRBV25-1 and TRBJ2-1, with D tentatively TRBD2 (6 bases). Germline CDR1 is MGHDK and CDR2 is SYGVNS. Trimming cost V 0 bases and J 9 bases, with 18 bases left between them. The CDR3 contains 16 residues. The CDR3 coding sequence is TGTGCCAGCAGTGAATACGGGGGTGTGGTACGGGGTGAGCAGTTCTTC. It yields the protein CASSEYGGVVRGEQFF.

The rearrangement links TRBV6-1 to TRBJ1-1; D might be TRBD1 (5 bases). Germline V lookup: CDR1 MNHNS, CDR2 SASEGT. With 2 bases removed from V and 2 bases from J, the gap between germline ends came to 9 bases. The CDR3 has 14 residues. CDR3 sequence: CASSEWGGNTEAFF. In nucleotides, the CDR3 is TGTGCCAGCAGTGAATGGGGGGGAAACACTGAAGCTTTCTTT.

This chain connects TRBV10-3 to TRBJ1-4, with TRBD1 matching 12 bases. The germline gives CDR1 ENHRY, CDR2 SYGVKD. This CDR3 spans 16 amino acids. V lost 5 bases and J lost 5; bases outside the gene matches: 6. The CDR3 is CAISPGTGGENEKLFF. In nucleotides, the CDR3 is TGTGCCATCAGTCCCGGGACAGGGGGCGAGAATGAAAAACTGTTTTTT.

V and J are TRBV30 and TRBJ2-3, with 15 bases lining up with TRBD2. The V gene's germline CDR1 is GTSNPN and CDR2 SVGIG (reference sequence). CDR3 length equals 16 residues. With 1 base clipped from V and 5 bases from J, the junction kept 4 bases outside the gene matches. CDR3 sequence (DNA): TGTGCCTGGAGTGACGGACTAGCGGGAGGGGTAGATACGCAGTATTTT. Translated, it gives CAWSDGLAGGVDTQYF.

The gene calls are TRBV25-1 and TRBJ2-3; possible D gene TRBD1, 6 bases. V was pared by 7 bases and J by 5 bases, with 7 bases between. The CDR3 is 11 residues long. Germline V gene data show CDR1 as MGHDK and CDR2 as SYGVNS. CDR3 nucleotides: TGTGCCAGCAACAGGGAAGATACGCAGTATTTT. Protein sequence: CASNREDTQYF.

The genes are TRBV7-9 and TRBJ1-3, with TRBD1 matching 9 bases. The V segment lost 5 bases and the J segment 4 bases; nucleotides outside the gene matches: 9. The CDR3 covers 16 residues. CDR1 and CDR2 (germline): SEHNR, FQNEAQ (reference sequence). The CDR3 DNA is TGTGCCAGCAGCCCCGGACAGGGGAACACGGGAAACACCATATATTTT. Its protein product is CASSPGQGNTGNTIYF.

The chain combines TRBV6-5 with TRBJ2-5, with D hard to call. This CDR3 spans 13 amino acids. Germline CDR1 and CDR2: MNHEY and SVGAGI. V gave up 4 bases and J gave up 0 bases, with 6 bases separating them. CDR3 loop: CASSSTYQETQYF. The DNA of the CDR3 is TGTGCCAGCAGTTCTACGTACCAAGAGACCCAGTACTTC.

The V and J genes are TRBV27 and TRBJ2-7; TRBD2 might be the D (6 bases). Germline CDR1 reads MNHEY; CDR2 reads SMNVEV (reference sequence). This CDR3 is 13 amino acids long. Trimming took 11 bases from V and 8 from J, leaving 22 bases between them. The CDR3 reads CASRGLDKLQQYF. The CDR3 DNA reads as TGTGCCTCACGGGGACTTGACAAATTACAGCAGTACTTC.

This sequence joins TRBV30 and TRBJ2-6, with D perhaps matching TRBD2 (5 bases). The ends were cut back, 2 bases at V and 0 bases at J, with 8 bases in the middle. Looked up from germline, CDR1 is GTSNPN and CDR2 is SVGIG (reference sequence). This CDR3 region has 15 residues. In DNA form, the CDR3 reads TGTGCCTGGAGTACGGGGAGCTCTGGGGCCAACGTCCTGACTTTC. It codes for CAWSTGSSGANVLTF.

The chain recombines TRBV7-2 with TRBJ2-2; D may be TRBD1 (7 bases). There are 14 residues in the CDR3. V lost 4 bases and J lost 8, with 14 bases in between. Looked up from germline, CDR1 is SGHTA and CDR2 is FQGNSA. Here the CDR3 reads CASSSQGRSGELFF. The CDR3 nucleotides read TGTGCCAGCAGCTCACAGGGGAGGAGTGGGGAGCTGTTTTTT.

This clone has a handful of counts. The genes are TRBV6-4 and TRBJ2-2, with D maybe TRBD1 (5 bases). V lost 0 bases and J lost 7, with 15 bases in between. CDR1 MRHNA and CDR2 SNTAGT come from the germline V gene. The CDR3 runs to 16 residues. CDR3 bases: TGTGCCAGCAGTGACTCTGACGGTCCAGGGATCGGGGAGCTGTTTTTT. It encodes CASSDSDGPGIGELFF.

This sequence joins TRBV27 and TRBJ1-2; D uncertain. The germline V and J ends were trimmed by 6 bases and 3 bases, with 14 bases remaining between them. Germline V gene data show CDR1 as MNHEY and CDR2 as SMNVEV (reference sequence). The CDR3 loop spans 14 amino acids. CDR3 protein: CASRRSGIDYGYTF. The CDR3 DNA reads as TGTGCCAGCAGGAGGTCCGGGATTGACTATGGCTACACCTTC.

J is TRBJ2-7 and V is TRBV2; TRBD1 matches at 8 bases. Unmatched junction bases numbered 9, after V lost 4 bases and J lost 1 base. Germline CDR1 SNHLY, CDR2 FYNNEI. The CDR3 contains 16 residues. This chain's CDR3 is CASSGFRDRGSYEQYF. The CDR3 DNA reads TGTGCCAGCAGTGGATTCCGAGACAGGGGATCCTACGAGCAGTACTTC.

V gene TRBV19 combines with J gene TRBJ2-7; 10 bases align to TRBD2. The CDR3 consists of 14 residues. Germline V CDR1 and CDR2: LNHDA, SQIVND (reference sequence). V shed 5 bases, J shed 4 bases, and the junction held 5 bases outside the gene matches. In DNA form, the CDR3 reads TGTGCCAGTAGTGCTCTAGCGGGAGAGTACGAGCAGTACTTC. It specifies CASSALAGEYEQYF.

This chain connects TRBV4-1 to TRBJ2-7, with a possible D match to TRBD2 (6 bases). The length of the CDR3 is 18 residues. The V end was cut by 2 bases, the J end by 2 bases, with 22 bases between. The germline V gene has CDR1 MGHRA and CDR2 YSYEKL. The CDR3 nucleotides read TGCGCCAGCAGCCAATCCGAGAGTAGCGGCTCTATTACCTACGAGCAGTACTTC. Its translation: CASSQSESSGSITYEQYF.

The chain is built from TRBV30 and TRBJ1-4, with 11 bases fitting TRBD1. The CDR3 sequence is 15 residues long. Germline V CDR1 and CDR2: GTSNPN, SVGIG (reference sequence). V gave up 1 base and J gave up 7 bases; unmatched junction bases: 5. The CDR3 loop reads CAWSGMGQGGEKLFF. In DNA, the CDR3 is TGTGCCTGGAGTGGGATGGGACAGGGGGGTGAAAAACTGTTTTTT.